One sample yielded the 18 T cell receptor beta chains listed below, sequenced in a study of post-analysis software for immune sequencing data (dated by TCRdb to about 2015). Library construction relied on PCR. Sequenced on an Illumina HiSeq 2500. Unique molecular identifiers were incorporated into TCR beta cDNA libraries to reduce PCR and sequencing biases. TCRdb took the public reads, trimmed them with fastp at Q25, ran MiXCR for clone calling and kept in-frame beta chains. Each entry is one CDR3 protein sequence, shown with its most common DNA and genes. The sample table lists under 650,000 distinct CDR3 sequences, around 47% of them with a count of one. The ten largest clones add up to under 2% of the sample. General conclusions and limits of the study: Patients showed significantly higher frequencies than controls for five TRBV segments, among them TRBV5-6, TRBV5-1 and TRBV20-1.

Their cognate antigens are unknown. The material sequenced was blood. The source of these receptors is a girl aged 5 to 17 with multiple sclerosis.

To note about this clonotype: A junction boundary mismatches the germline segment, possibly from a read error. The chain couples TRBV6-6 to TRBJ2-3; no definite D call. The V gene's germline CDR1 is MNHNY and CDR2 SVGAGI (reference sequence). This CDR3 comprises 14 residues. CDR3 in DNA: TGTGCCAGCGCCACAGTCGTTCCCACAGATGCGCAGTATTTT. Translation gives CASATVVPTDAQYF.

Only a few counts were recorded for this clonotype. The rearrangement uses TRBV7-2 and TRBJ1-2, with D possibly being TRBD1 (6 bases). Germline V lookup: CDR1 SGHTA, CDR2 FQGNSA. V was pared by 5 bases and J by 4 bases, with 14 bases between. The CDR3 spans 14 residues. As DNA, the CDR3 is TGTGCCAGCAGCCCGAACTCAGGGGCCTATGGCTACACCTTC. Amino acids: CASSPNSGAYGYTF. The variable domain in full, with the rest retrieved from reference TRBV7-2 and TRBJ1-2, is GAGVSQSPSNKVTEKGKDVELRCDPISGHTALYWYRQSLGQGLEFLIYFQGNSAPDKSGLPSDRFSAERTGGSVSTLTIQRTQQEDSAVYLCASSPNSGAYGYTFGSGTRLTVV.

The chain is built from TRBV12-3 or TRBV12-4 and TRBJ1-2; TRBD1 aligns across 7 bases. The V segment lost 3 bases and the J segment 4 bases; nucleotides outside the gene matches: 5. The CDR3 covers 14 residues. The CDR3 DNA follows: TGTGCCAGCAGTTTGACAGGGCCGGGCTATGGCTACACCTTC. It codes for CASSLTGPGYGYTF.

The V call is TRBV27, the J call TRBJ2-3; D tentatively reads TRBD1 or TRBD2 (5 bases each). The CDR3 consists of 13 residues. Germline values: CDR1 MNHEY, CDR2 SMNVEV (reference sequence). Trimming left V 5 bases short and J 12 bases short, with 18 bases between. The CDR3 nucleotides read TGTGCCAGCAGTCGCAACCGGGACCCGTTTCAGTATTTT. Translated: CASSRNRDPFQYF.

This clonotype has only a few counts. The chain couples TRBV18 to TRBJ1-4; maybe TRBD1 (5 bases). From germline, CDR1 is KGHSH and CDR2 LQKENI. V lost 4 bases, J lost 4 bases, and 10 bases lay in between. The CDR3 runs 14 residues. Here the CDR3 reads CASSLGAINEKLFF. CDR3 sequence (DNA): TGTGCCAGCTCACTCGGGGCTATTAATGAAAAACTGTTTTTT. The full variable domain, with the rest looked up from reference TRBV18 and TRBJ1-4, is NAGVMQNPRHLVRRRGQEARLRCSPMKGHSHVYWYRQLPEEGLKFMVYLQKENIIDESGMPKERFSAEFPKEGPSILRIQQVVRGDSAAYFCASSLGAINEKLFFGSGTQLSVL.

At least ten counts were recorded for this clonotype. The chain carries TRBV29-1 and TRBJ2-7; the D is unclear. This CDR3 contains 11 residues. Trimming took 6 bases from V and 3 from J, leaving 9 bases between them. The V gene's germline CDR1 is SQVTM and CDR2 ANQGSEA. CDR3 DNA: TGCAGCGTCGCCCTCGACTACGAGCAGTACTTC. Translating gives CSVALDYEQYF.

The chain recombines TRBV7-9 with TRBJ1-2; 7 positions match TRBD1. Germline V CDR1 and CDR2: SEHNR, FQNEAQ (reference sequence). J lost 2 bases, V lost 5 bases, and 5 bases had no gene match. The CDR3 consists of 14 residues. CDR3 sequence reads: CASSQGQKNYGYTF. For the CDR3, the DNA is TGTGCCAGCAGCCAGGGACAGAAAAACTATGGCTACACCTTC.

This sequence joins TRBV12-3 or TRBV12-4 and TRBJ1-1, with 11 bases lining up with TRBD1. The CDR3 loop spans 14 amino acids. The V and J ends lost 7 bases and 4 bases, in that order; junction bases with no gene match: 5. This CDR3 reads CASTRTGGFTEAFF. The CDR3 DNA is TGTGCCAGCACCCGGACAGGGGGCTTCACTGAAGCTTTCTTT.

The chain recombines TRBV12-3 or TRBV12-4 with TRBJ2-1; 11 nucleotides match TRBD2. The CDR3 contains 19 residues. The V gene end was trimmed by 4 bases and the J gene end by 0 bases; junction bases not matched to a gene: 11. CDR3 region: CASSSLAGGLLSSYNEQFF. The CDR3 coding sequence is TGTGCCAGCAGTTCCTTAGCGGGAGGGTTACTCAGCTCCTACAATGAGCAGTTCTTC.

The chain couples TRBV5-1 to TRBJ2-7; 8 bases align to TRBD1. V shed 0 bases and J 2 bases; nucleotides not matched to a gene: 7. The CDR3 has 16 residues. Germline-derived CDR1 and CDR2 are SGHRS and YFSETQ. For the CDR3, the DNA is TGCGCCAGCAGCTTGGCCTTCGGGACAGGAGCCTACGAGCAGTACTTC. Amino acid sequence: CASSLAFGTGAYEQYF.

This clonotype has more than one count but fewer than ten. This rearrangement joins TRBV3-1 to TRBJ2-5; TRBD2 aligns across 10 bases. This CDR3 has 15 amino acids. CDR1 is LGHDT, CDR2 YNNKEL, per germline (reference sequence). Trimming took 0 bases from V and 3 from J; bases not matched to a gene: 1. CDR3 region: CASSQDGTSEETQYF. CDR3 in DNA: TGTGCCAGCAGCCAAGATGGGACTAGCGAAGAGACCCAGTACTTC.

This clonotype was detected a few times. This chain joins TRBV19 and TRBJ2-1, with 11 bases fitting TRBD2. CDR1 LNHDA and CDR2 SQIVND come from the germline V gene (reference sequence). The ends lost 4 bases at V and 7 bases at J; junction bases unmatched: 9. This CDR3 comprises 16 residues. DNA for the CDR3: TGTGCCAGTAGTAAAACTAGCGGGAGTGAGGGAAATGAGCAGTTCTTC. Amino acid sequence: CASSKTSGSEGNEQFF.

The chain links TRBV7-6 to TRBJ2-5, with a tentative D call TRBD1 (6 bases). Germline assignment: CDR1 SGHVS and CDR2 FNYEAQ. The CDR3 extends over 14 amino acids. Trimming removed 0 bases from V and 4 bases from J, with 9 bases in between. For the CDR3, the DNA is TGTGCCAGCAGCTTAGCGGTAGGGGGAGAGACCCAGTACTTC. It specifies CASSLAVGGETQYF.

This clonotype was observed a few times. The chain joins TRBV20-1 to TRBJ2-5; 7 nucleotides match TRBD2. The V gene end was trimmed by 1 base and the J gene end by 3 bases; junction bases not matched to a gene: 14. Germline V gene lookup returns CDR1 DFQATT and CDR2 SNEGSKA (reference sequence). The CDR3 loop spans 17 amino acids. The CDR3 protein is CSARVSKLTLAEETQYF. In nucleotides, the CDR3 is TGCAGTGCTAGAGTCTCAAAGCTCACCCTAGCGGAAGAGACCCAGTACTTC.

This clonotype came up a few times. This sequence joins TRBV10-3 and TRBJ2-1; no clear D gene. This CDR3 has 16 residues. V was clipped by 0 bases and J by 5 bases, with 14 bases between them. Germline V gives CDR1 ENHRY, CDR2 SYGVKD. CDR3 amino acids: CAISESRGARDNEQFF. The CDR3 DNA follows: TGTGCCATCAGTGAGTCCCGAGGAGCTAGGGACAATGAGCAGTTCTTC.

This chain joins TRBV29-1 and TRBJ2-1; 12 bases are shared with TRBD2. With 8 bases clipped from V and 9 bases from J, the junction kept 8 bases outside the gene matches. From germline, CDR1 is SQVTM and CDR2 ANQGSEA. The CDR3 consists of 13 residues. CDR3 sequence: CSTLAGGPREQFF. As DNA, the CDR3 is TGCAGCACCCTAGCGGGGGGGCCGCGTGAGCAGTTCTTC.

The DNA for the CDR3 is TGTGCCAGCGCCCGTGGACTAGCGGTTAGCTACGAGCAGTACTTC. It translates to CASARGLAVSYEQYF. The chain has TRBV12-3 or TRBV12-4 and TRBJ2-7; TRBD2 matches at 10 bases. With V trimmed by 8 bases and J by 3 bases, 10 bases remained unmatched. The CDR3 sequence is 15 residues long.

This chain uses TRBV25-1 with TRBJ2-5; TRBD2 is a possible D gene (6 bases). The ends were cut back, 6 bases at V and 11 bases at J, with 25 bases in the middle. The CDR3 has 15 amino acids. Germline V gene sequence: CDR1 MGHDK, CDR2 SYGVNS. In DNA form, the CDR3 reads TGTGCCAGCAGAGGAGGACTACCCGACCTGAATGAGCAGTACTTC. As protein: CASRGGLPDLNEQYF.